This entry features one T cell receptor beta chain sequence. Its matching antigen is unknown. Sequencing was performed with immunoSEQ multiplex PCR; in TCRdb, only in-frame clones are kept and a portion is missing. The sample lists 150,000 to 200,000 clones, just under 95% occurring once. This entry belongs to a study of T cell responses to AZD1222 COVID-19 vaccine. In the study overall: Pooled samples include second doses given at about 4 or 12 weeks. Study findings and constraints: Repertoires were obtained only post-peak T cell response.

The sequence derives from an adult in good health. The sequencing used peripheral blood, collected on day 0 of AZD1222 vaccination.

The CDR3 loop reads CASSEVGADQPQHF. The CDR3 DNA reads as TGTGCCAGCAGTGAAGTGGGGGCGGATCAGCCCCAGCATTTT. The gene calls are TRBV2 and TRBJ1-5; maybe TRBD1 (6 bases). The germline gives CDR1 SNHLY, CDR2 FYNNEI. V shed 1 base and J shed 5 bases, with 9 bases lying between them. The CDR3 covers 14 residues. The full variable domain, completed using reference TRBV2 and TRBJ1-5, is EPEVTQTPSHQVTQMGQEVILRCVPISNHLYFYWYRQILGQKVEFLVSFYNNEISEKSEIFDDQFSVERPDGSNFTLKIRSTKLEDSAMYFCASSEVGADQPQHFGDGTRLSIL.